The sequence of this TCR beta chain was determined in a study of blood T cell repertoires in COVID-19. Study-level information: Spain, Italy and the United States supplied samples that represented acute and convalescent COVID-19. T cells, B-cell-depleted T cells, or PBMCs provided the cDNA or gDNA that served as material.

The germline gives CDR1 SGHDT, CDR2 YYEEEE. The V and J ends lost 4 bases and 1 base, in that order; junction bases with no gene match: 4. This CDR3 region has 16 residues. Per the authors' pipeline: It was from reference gene primer amplification that nucleated cell counts were estimated. TCRdb keeps only in-frame clones here, not all; method: immunoSEQ multiplex PCR. That table is the source of V, J and clone size, and D and trimming were worked out from the DNA. Of fewer than 250,000 clones in the sample, roughly 90% are singletons; the top ten hold 0.65% to 0.85%. One Seattle source followed patients from active infection through their disease course.

The V and J genes are TRBV5-6 and TRBJ1-4, with 10 bases identical to TRBD1. The source material was peripheral blood. This TCR came from a man aged 55 to 70 with COVID-19, enrolled during active disease. In DNA, the CDR3 is TGTGCCAGCAGCACAGGACAGGGGGTAACTAATGAAAAACTGTTTTTT. Its protein is CASSTGQGVTNEKLFF.